The 14 T cell receptor beta chains below all came from one sample that was sequenced in a study of cytomegalovirus exposure and HLA in healthy donors. Both 60 Vbeta primers and 13 Jbeta primers went into the PCR. The protocol was immunoSEQ multiplex PCR, while the TCRdb copy is restricted to in-frame clones and leaves out a portion. The table includes some 240,000 clones, around 90% detected once. The material sequenced was PBMCs. These receptors were collected from a girl aged 2 to 9 in good health and CMV-seronegative.

J is TRBJ1-2 and V is TRBV5-4, with TRBD1 matching over 7 bases. This CDR3 is 12 amino acids long. V shed 1 base and J 8 bases; nucleotides not matched to a gene: 2. The germline gives CDR1 SGHNT, CDR2 YYREEE (reference sequence). CDR3 nucleotide sequence: TGTGCCAGCAGCTTGACAGGGGCCGGCTACACCTTC. This encodes CASSLTGAGYTF.

The chain links TRBV5-1 to TRBJ1-4; D might be TRBD1 (6 bases). The CDR3 length is 15 residues. V lost 4 bases to trimming and J lost 8 bases, with 18 bases between them. The germline gives CDR1 SGHRS, CDR2 YFSETQ. CDR3 coding DNA: TGCGCCAGCAGCCCTGATGGGAACCAGGGGGAAAAACTGTTTTTT. Amino acid sequence: CASSPDGNQGEKLFF.

The V call is TRBV6-1, the J call TRBJ2-7, with TRBD1 matching 7 bases. V was pared by 8 bases and J by 1 base, with 5 bases of the junction left unmatched. CDR3 length: 13 residues. The V gene's germline CDR1 is MNHNS and CDR2 SASEGT. CDR3 region: CASGGTESYEQYF. DNA for the CDR3: TGTGCCAGCGGTGGGACAGAGTCCTACGAGCAGTACTTC.

This rearrangement joins TRBV15 to TRBJ1-2; 8 bases map to TRBD1. CDR1 is LNHNV, CDR2 YYDKDF, per germline (reference sequence). The V gene end was trimmed by 9 bases and the J gene end by 0 bases; junction bases not matched to a gene: 18. This CDR3 has 18 residues. Here the CDR3 DNA reads TGTGCCACGCAGCAGCAGCTGAGACAGGGGCATCCTAACTATGGCTACACCTTC. Translation: CATQQQLRQGHPNYGYTF.

The rearrangement links TRBV27 to TRBJ2-7; 9 nucleotides line up with TRBD1. V lost 6 bases, J lost 3 bases, and 3 bases stayed unmatched. The CDR3 consists of 13 residues. Germline V gene lookup returns CDR1 MNHEY and CDR2 SMNVEV (reference sequence). The CDR3 loop is CASRDRGYYEQYF. CDR3 bases: TGTGCCAGCAGGGACAGGGGTTACTACGAGCAGTACTTC.

The chain has TRBV30 and TRBJ1-1, with 7 bases lining up with TRBD1. Looked up from germline, CDR1 is GTSNPN and CDR2 is SVGIG (reference sequence). This CDR3 contains 16 residues. J lost 5 bases, V lost 0 bases, and 12 bases had no gene match. The CDR3 DNA reads as TGTGCCTGGAGTGTACGGGTAGGCAGGGGGTTGACTGAAGCTTTCTTT. Translating it yields CAWSVRVGRGLTEAFF.

The J gene is TRBJ1-6, the V gene TRBV5-1; TRBD1 agrees at 8 bases. Germline V gene lookup returns CDR1 SGHRS and CDR2 YFSETQ. V lost 4 bases to trimming and J lost 5 bases; unmatched junction nucleotides: 5. The CDR3 loop spans 15 amino acids. CDR3 region: CASSLGTGNNSPLHF. The CDR3 bases are TGCGCCAGCAGCCTCGGGACAGGAAATAATTCACCCCTCCACTTT.

The rearrangement joins TRBV5-1 to TRBJ2-3, with TRBD1 matching over 8 bases. The germline V gene has CDR1 SGHRS and CDR2 YFSETQ. The CDR3 sequence is 14 residues long. Trimming cost V 6 bases and J 4 bases; bases outside gene matches: 7. The CDR3: CASIDRGGADTQYF. The CDR3 coding sequence is TGCGCCAGCATCGACAGGGGTGGGGCAGATACGCAGTATTTT.

The chain uses TRBV5-4 and TRBJ1-4; D gene uncertain. V dropped 2 bases and J dropped 4 bases, with 12 bases sitting between them. Germline CDR1 and CDR2: SGHNT and YYREEE (reference sequence). The CDR3 sequence is 15 residues long. CDR3 nucleotides: TGTGCCAGCAGCTTCCTCGTCGGGGATAATGAAAAACTGTTTTTT. It is translated as CASSFLVGDNEKLFF.

The rearrangement joins TRBV27 to TRBJ2-1; D may be TRBD2 (5 bases). This CDR3 is built from 14 residues. CDR1 and CDR2 (germline): MNHEY, SMNVEV (reference sequence). V was pared by 3 bases and J by 12 bases, with 18 bases between. CDR3 loop: CASSFEGKGTRQFF. As DNA, the CDR3 is TGTGCCAGCAGTTTCGAGGGAAAGGGAACTCGGCAGTTCTTC.

The chain links TRBV5-4 to TRBJ2-1; 9 positions agree with TRBD2. The CDR3 is 14 amino acids. The trim removed 0 bases at V and 8 bases at J, leaving 3 bases unmatched. The V gene's germline CDR1 is SGHNT and CDR2 YYREEE (reference sequence). The DNA of the CDR3 is TGTGCCAGCAGCTTGGTTAGCGGGAGTTATGAGCAGTTCTTC. Protein: CASSLVSGSYEQFF.

This sequence joins TRBV4-1 and TRBJ1-1; 9 bases agree with TRBD1. CDR1 and CDR2 (germline): MGHRA, YSYEKL. After removal of 3 bases from V and 0 bases from J, the junction contained 17 bases not matched to a gene. This CDR3 spans 20 amino acids. The CDR3: CASSHGTGRVGRILNTEAFF. The DNA for the CDR3 is TGCGCCAGCAGCCACGGGACAGGGAGAGTTGGTCGAATTCTGAACACTGAAGCTTTCTTT.

This clone occurred once. The chain uses TRBV29-1 and TRBJ2-5; D may be TRBD1 (5 bases). This CDR3 has 12 residues. Germline CDR1 and CDR2: SQVTM and ANQGSEA. The V end was cut by 3 bases, the J end by 5 bases, with 10 bases between. This CDR3 reads CSVDRARETQYF. CDR3 DNA: TGCAGCGTTGACAGGGCCAGGGAGACCCAGTACTTC.

V usage is TRBV5-1 and J usage is TRBJ2-7; 10 nucleotides match TRBD1. The CDR3 is 15 amino acids. With 4 bases clipped from V and 6 bases from J, the junction kept 10 bases outside the gene matches. Per the germline V gene, CDR1 is SGHRS and CDR2 is YFSETQ. The CDR3 here is CASSTLGTGAVEQYF. The CDR3 bases are TGCGCCAGCAGCACACTCGGGACAGGGGCCGTCGAGCAGTACTTC.